This T cell receptor beta chain was sequenced during a study of cytomegalovirus exposure and HLA in healthy donors. Whole-study findings and limits: Fewer N-insertions (relative to the 666-donor mean) were reportedly seen in an Asian-associated ancestry cluster in a later analysis.

CDR1 is WSHSY and CDR2 is SAAADI in the germline V gene. The CDR3 has 15 residues. V lost 6 bases, J lost 4 bases, and 17 bases lay in between. Concerning this clone itself: Its antigen remains unknown.

The PCR had 60 Vbeta and 13 Jbeta primers. Here immunoSEQ multiplex PCR was the method, and the copy in TCRdb shows in-frame clones only, minus some. This table has about 160,000 clones, 60% to 80% appearing once. V is TRBV10-2 and J is TRBJ2-3; maybe TRBD2 (6 bases). The clonotype originates from a man aged 25 to 45 in good health and CMV-seropositive. Sequencing was carried out using PBMCs. CDR3 in amino acids: CASSPWGEVADTQYF. The CDR3 nucleotides read TGCGCCAGCAGCCCCTGGGGGGAAGTAGCAGATACGCAGTATTTT.